These 30 T cell receptor beta chains were all obtained from the same sample, sequenced in a study of CD8 T cells in ankylosing spondylitis. TCRdb re-derived calls from the 5' RACE reads in MiXCR, one entry per CDR3 protein. The table has 250,000 to 350,000 distinct CDR3 sequences, around 20% seen once. The specimen sequenced was blood, either unsorted or a sorted T cell fraction (not recorded which). The receptors were gathered from a male donor with ankylosing spondylitis or in good health (not recorded which).

This clonotype was observed a few times. The chain carries TRBV6-2 or TRBV6-3 and TRBJ1-1; D gene unclear. The V end was cut by 5 bases, the J end by 3 bases, with 13 bases between. The germline CDR1 and CDR2 sequences are MNHEY and SVGEGT. The CDR3 runs 14 residues. CDR3 DNA sequence: TGTGCCAGCAGTCCGCCTACCCAGGACACTGAAGCTTTCTTT. Protein: CASSPPTQDTEAFF.

This clonotype was seen a few times. The chain joins TRBV24-1 to TRBJ1-5; D remains ambiguous. Trimming stripped 3 bases from V and 7 bases from J, with 9 bases between. Germline V gene lookup returns CDR1 KGHDR and CDR2 SFDVKD. The CDR3 has 13 amino acids. The CDR3 reads CATSDGERQPQHF. As DNA, the CDR3 is TGTGCCACCAGTGATGGAGAACGGCAGCCCCAGCATTTT.

V and J are TRBV20-1 and TRBJ2-1; D unresolved. V was cut by 0 bases and J by 8 bases, with 5 bases left in between. The CDR3 loop spans 11 amino acids. Germline V gene data show CDR1 as DFQATT and CDR2 as SNEGSKA (reference sequence). DNA of the CDR3: TGCAGTGCTAGAGATTTCGATGAGCAGTTCTTC. Translation: CSARDFDEQFF.

The gene calls are TRBV10-3 and TRBJ2-5; 7 nucleotides line up with TRBD2. Germline CDR1 is ENHRY and CDR2 is SYGVKD. Germline trimming cut 10 bases from V and 0 bases from J; bases unmatched to any gene: 5. This CDR3 contains 13 residues. This chain's CDR3 is CATNGGYQETQYF. The CDR3 bases are TGTGCCACAAACGGGGGGTACCAAGAGACCCAGTACTTC.

This rearrangement joins TRBV20-1 to TRBJ1-2; TRBD1 might be the D (5 bases). This CDR3 has 13 residues. Trimming stripped 0 bases from V and 2 bases from J, with 7 bases between. In germline, CDR1 is DFQATT, CDR2 SNEGSKA (reference sequence). CDR3 DNA: TGCAGTGCTAGAGATGGGGGGAACTATGGCTACACCTTC. Amino acids: CSARDGGNYGYTF.

CDR3 sequence (DNA): TGTGCCAGCACCTTGGGGCTAGGGACAGATACGCAGTATTTT. Translation gives CASTLGLGTDTQYF. The chain carries TRBV27 and TRBJ2-3, with D maybe TRBD1 (5 bases). Trimming shortened V by 7 bases and J by 3 bases, and 14 bases separated the two germline ends. Germline V gene sequence: CDR1 MNHEY, CDR2 SMNVEV (reference sequence). This CDR3 has 14 amino acids.

This clonotype was counted only a few times. The J gene is TRBJ2-3, the V gene TRBV5-1; 8 nucleotides match TRBD1. This CDR3 has 16 residues. CDR1 is SGHRS, CDR2 YFSETQ, per germline. J lost 3 bases, V lost 3 bases, and 9 bases had no gene match. The CDR3 bases are TGCGCCAGCAGCTCCCTACAGGGGGGTAAGACAGATACGCAGTATTTT. As protein: CASSSLQGGKTDTQYF.

This clonotype came up a few times. The genes are TRBV30 and TRBJ2-7; possible D gene TRBD1, 5 bases. The CDR3 extends over 10 amino acids. The germline V gene encodes CDR1 GTSNPN and CDR2 SVGIG (reference sequence). The CDR3 reads CAWSAWLGDV. CDR3 bases: TGTGCCTGGAGTGCGTGGCTAGGGGACGTC.

In its sample, this clonotype was seen a few times. V usage is TRBV5-1 and J usage is TRBJ2-7, with 7 nucleotides matching TRBD2. Unmatched junction bases numbered 4, after V lost 4 bases and J lost 0 bases. The CDR3 loop spans 14 amino acids. Germline loops: CDR1 SGHRS, CDR2 YFSETQ. The CDR3 DNA reads TGCGCCAGCAGCCCGGGCGGGAGCTCCTACGAGCAGTACGTC. Translating gives CASSPGGSSYEQYV.

This rearrangement joins TRBV4-1 to TRBJ2-1; a weak D match, TRBD1 (5 bases). Trimming removed 0 bases at V and 0 bases at J, with 12 bases between. The CDR3 sequence is 17 residues long. CDR1 and CDR2 (germline): MGHRA, YSYEKL. The CDR3 DNA sequence: TGCGCCAGCAGCCAAGATGGGGCAGATAGCTCCTACAATGAGCAGTTCTTC. Protein product: CASSQDGADSSYNEQFF.

This clonotype was detected a few times. The chain carries TRBV6-1 and TRBJ2-4; 8 positions agree with TRBD2. The CDR3 runs to 13 residues. The germline V gene has CDR1 MNHNS and CDR2 SASEGT. Trimming cost V 6 bases and J 5 bases; bases outside gene matches: 3. The CDR3 sequence is CASRRGGENIQYF. CDR3 nucleotides: TGTGCCAGCAGACGGGGGGGGGAAAACATTCAGTACTTC.

This clonotype came up a few times. The chain has TRBV6-2 or TRBV6-3 and TRBJ2-1; perhaps D is TRBD1 or TRBD2 (5 bases each). CDR3 length: 17 residues. V was trimmed by 6 bases and J by 2 bases, leaving 20 bases between them. Per the germline V gene, CDR1 is MNHEY and CDR2 is SVGEGT. CDR3 protein: CASSSNGPGTTYNEQFF. CDR3 DNA sequence: TGTGCCAGCAGCTCGAATGGGCCCGGGACCACCTACAATGAGCAGTTCTTC.

This clonotype was counted a few times. The chain employs TRBV5-1 and TRBJ2-7; possibly TRBD2 for D (6 bases). V lost 4 bases and J 5 bases, leaving 16 bases between the germline ends. Germline CDR1 and CDR2: SGHRS and YFSETQ. The CDR3 spans 14 residues. CDR3 sequence: CASSPGLPGDEQYV. The CDR3 nucleotides are TGCGCCAGCAGCCCCGGACTACCGGGGGACGAGCAGTACGTC.

In DNA, the CDR3 is TGTGCCAGCAGCTTCGGTACGAGGGAAAAACTGTTTTTT. This sequence encodes CASSFGTREKLFF. The rearrangement uses TRBV7-2 and TRBJ1-4; D remains unclear. Germline V gives CDR1 SGHTA, CDR2 FQGNSA. This CDR3 comprises 13 residues. V was shortened by 3 bases and J by 8 bases, with 10 bases between the two germline ends. The full variable domain, completed using reference TRBV7-2 and TRBJ1-4, is GAGVSQSPSNKVTEKGKDVELRCDPISGHTALYWYRQSLGQGLEFLIYFQGNSAPDKSGLPSDRFSAERTGGSVSTLTIQRTQQEDSAVYLCASSFGTREKLFFGSGTQLSVL.

This clonotype appeared many times. This CDR3 is CASSLSDRGNSPLHF. In DNA form, the CDR3 reads TGTGCCAGCAGTTTATCCGACAGGGGTAATTCACCCCTCCACTTT. The J gene is TRBJ1-6, the V gene TRBV27; 8 bases are shared with TRBD1. J lost 6 bases, V lost 0 bases, and 1 base had no gene match. The germline V gene encodes CDR1 MNHEY and CDR2 SMNVEV (reference sequence). The CDR3 has 15 amino acids.

This clonotype was picked up a small number of times. The gene calls are TRBV5-1 and TRBJ1-1; 10 positions agree with TRBD1. Per the germline V gene, CDR1 is SGHRS and CDR2 is YFSETQ. The CDR3 is 14 amino acids. The junction had 4 bases not matched to a gene; V was cut back by 3 bases and J by 5 bases. CDR3 in amino acids: CASSSDRGRTEAFF. The CDR3 DNA reads as TGCGCCAGCAGCTCGGACAGGGGGAGAACTGAAGCTTTCTTT.

The V and J genes are TRBV5-1 and TRBJ2-3; 8 bases line up with TRBD2. Germline lookup yields CDR1 SGHRS and CDR2 YFSETQ. CDR3 size: 15 residues. J was trimmed by 6 bases and V by 4 bases; bases with no gene match: 10. The CDR3: CASSRRAGDADTQYF. CDR3 coding DNA: TGCGCCAGCAGCCGACGAGCGGGAGACGCGGATACGCAGTATTTT.

V is TRBV5-8 and J is TRBJ1-1, with TRBD1 as a possible D gene (6 bases). The CDR3 length is 15 residues. The V gene lost 4 bases and the J gene lost 3 bases, with 16 bases spanning the gap. The V gene's germline CDR1 is SGHTS and CDR2 YDEGEE. CDR3 protein: CASSPGKGVDTEAFF. The CDR3 DNA sequence: TGTGCCAGCAGCCCTGGGAAGGGGGTGGACACTGAAGCTTTCTTT.

The CDR3 DNA follows: TGTGCCAGCAGTTTCGCACAGGGGACTTCGAACTATGGCTACACCTTC. It yields the protein CASSFAQGTSNYGYTF. The rearrangement links TRBV7-9 to TRBJ1-2, with 7 bases fitting TRBD1. This CDR3 comprises 16 residues. Germline-derived CDR1 and CDR2 are SEHNR and FQNEAQ (reference sequence). V lost 6 bases, J lost 2 bases, and 12 bases stayed unmatched.

V is TRBV6-1 and J is TRBJ2-7; D not resolved. This CDR3 comprises 12 residues. V lost 1 base and J 4 bases, leaving 5 bases between the germline ends. The germline V gene has CDR1 MNHNS and CDR2 SASEGT. The CDR3 sequence: CASSEVGYEQYV. In DNA, the CDR3 is TGTGCCAGCAGTGAAGTCGGGTACGAGCAGTACGTC.

The chain joins TRBV5-1 to TRBJ2-2, with 8 positions matching TRBD2. In germline, CDR1 is SGHRS, CDR2 YFSETQ. The V and J ends lost 4 bases and 4 bases, in that order; junction bases with no gene match: 9. The CDR3 spans 16 residues. The CDR3 protein is CASSNQAGEITGELFF. CDR3 DNA: TGCGCCAGCAGCAACCAAGCGGGAGAGATCACCGGGGAGCTGTTTTTT.

This clonotype was detected only a few times. The rearrangement links TRBV5-1 to TRBJ2-3; 8 bases are shared with TRBD2. Germline values: CDR1 SGHRS, CDR2 YFSETQ. Trimming cost V 0 bases and J 4 bases; bases outside gene matches: 1. This CDR3 has 14 residues. CDR3 DNA: TGCGCCAGCAGCTTGGGAGCGGGAGCAGATACGCAGTATTTT. Protein sequence: CASSLGAGADTQYF.

This clonotype was detected a few times. This chain joins TRBV3-1 and TRBJ2-6; D remains ambiguous. The V and J ends lost 1 base and 4 bases respectively, with 5 bases between them. Germline V gene lookup returns CDR1 LGHDT and CDR2 YNNKEL (reference sequence). The CDR3 covers 14 residues. This chain's CDR3 is CASSQVYGANVLTF. CDR3 in DNA: TGTGCCAGCAGCCAAGTGTACGGGGCCAACGTCCTGACTTTC.

This clonotype was detected a few times. CDR3 sequence reads: CASSLWTVNQPQHF. DNA of the CDR3: TGTGCCAGCAGTTTATGGACGGTAAATCAGCCCCAGCATTTT. This sequence joins TRBV12-3 or TRBV12-4 and TRBJ1-5; D uncertain. Trimming removed 2 bases at V and 4 bases at J, with 9 bases between. The CDR3 extends over 14 amino acids.

This clonotype was counted only a few times. The chain joins TRBV10-3 to TRBJ2-2, with D possibly being TRBD1 (6 bases). Trimming shortened V by 7 bases and J by 0 bases, and 9 bases separated the two germline ends. The CDR3 has 14 residues. Looked up from germline, CDR1 is ENHRY and CDR2 is SYGVKD. The CDR3 sequence: CAITGTTNTGELFF. The CDR3 DNA is TGTGCCATCACCGGGACAACGAACACCGGGGAGCTGTTTTTT.

This clonotype was counted only a few times. The chain uses TRBV12-3 or TRBV12-4 and TRBJ2-7; 12 bases match TRBD1. The ends lost 3 bases at V and 4 bases at J; junction bases unmatched: 4. The CDR3 runs to 15 residues. The CDR3 nucleotides read TGTGCCAGCAGTTTGGGACAGGGGGCAAAATACGAGCAGTACGTC. This codes for CASSLGQGAKYEQYV.

This clonotype was observed at least ten times. The chain recombines TRBV24-1 with TRBJ2-3; D call uncertain. Per the germline V gene, CDR1 is KGHDR and CDR2 is SFDVKD. The CDR3 spans 15 residues. Trimming cost V 1 base and J 2 bases, with 9 bases left between them. CDR3 nucleotide sequence: TGTGCCACCAGTGATTTACAGTCAGACACAGATACGCAGTATTTT. Translating it yields CATSDLQSDTDTQYF.

This clonotype was recorded many times. The V call is TRBV20-1, the J call TRBJ1-1; 7 bases agree with TRBD1. This CDR3 contains 14 residues. V gave up 6 bases and J gave up 0 bases; unmatched junction bases: 7. Germline V gene data show CDR1 as DFQATT and CDR2 as SNEGSKA (reference sequence). CDR3 bases: TGCAGTGCCCCCGGACAGGCGGTGAACACTGAAGCTTTCTTT. This translates into CSAPGQAVNTEAFF.

The sample holds a few counts of this clonotype. This chain links TRBV28 with TRBJ2-1; D tentatively reads TRBD1 or TRBD2 (5 bases each). With 4 bases removed from V and 4 bases from J, the gap between germline ends came to 11 bases. This CDR3 has 14 amino acids. Germline CDR1 and CDR2: MDHEN and SYDVKM. CDR3 nucleotide sequence: TGTGCCAGCAGTTCCTACGAGGGGTACAATGAGCAGTTCTTC. The encoded protein is CASSSYEGYNEQFF.

In this sample, this clonotype turned up once. At one boundary the junction diverges from the germline segment, which might be a read error. V is TRBV12-3 or TRBV12-4 and J is TRBJ1-1; the match to TRBD1 covers 7 bases. The CDR3 contains 15 residues. The CDR3 sequence is CASRRTGLRNTAAFF. DNA for the CDR3: TGTGCCAGCAGGAGGACAGGCCTAAGGAACACTGCAGCTTTCTTT.